These T cell receptor beta chains were read from a single sample in a study of T cells in Graves' hyperthyroidism and ophthalmopathy. TCRdb recomputed calls from the multiplex PCR reads with MiXCR, one row per CDR3 protein. The repertoire holds 500,000 or so distinct CDR3 sequences, with roughly 16% as singletons. Sequenced input: blood. The receptors derive from a woman in her thirties with Graves' ophthalmopathy. The CDR3 runs from the conserved cysteine through the conserved F or W. D genes are given only for firm matches. Only some rows state a clone size, as once, few, many or a class for expanded clones.

V	D	size	J	CDR3	DNA
TRBV28	.	many	TRBJ1-2	CASSPSTNYGYTF	TGTGCCAGCAGTCCGTCTACGAACTATGGCTACACCTTC
TRBV6-5	.	few	TRBJ2-7	CASSFAGAPYEQYF	TGTGCCAGCAGTTTTGCAGGGGCCCCCTACGAGCAGTACTTC
TRBV2	.	.	TRBJ1-4	CASNEQFFEKLFF	TGTGCCAGCAACGAACAGTTTTTTGAAAAACTGTTTTTT
TRBV20-1	.	many	TRBJ1-5	CSARNSNQPQHF	TGCAGTGCTAGAAATAGCAATCAGCCCCAGCATTTT
TRBV28	.	many	TRBJ1-5	CASSYSLNQPQHF	TGTGCCAGCAGTTACAGCCTCAATCAGCCCCAGCATTTT
TRBV5-1	.	.	TRBJ2-7	CASSQEKVGRQKYEQYF	TGCGCCAGCAGCCAAGAAAAAGTCGGGAGACAAAAGTACGAGCAGTACTTC
TRBV4-1	.	few	TRBJ1-2	CASSQAVRQSESGYTF	TGCGCCAGCAGCCAAGCAGTACGACAGTCTGAGAGTGGCTACACCTTC
TRBV6-1	TRBD1	.	TRBJ2-7	CASSRGTGGSYEQYF	TGTGCCAGCAGTCGGGGGACAGGGGGAAGCTACGAGCAGTACTTC
TRBV19	.	few	TRBJ2-1	CASSIPRGDFYNEQFF	TGTGCCAGTAGTATCCCCCGAGGGGACTTCTACAATGAGCAGTTCTTC
TRBV15	.	.	TRBJ2-7	CATSRSRRFMFYKQYF	TGTGCCACCAGCAGATCTCGGAGGTTTATGTTCTACAAGCAGTACTTC
TRBV15	.	.	TRBJ1-5	CATSRDSSHTGYYSNQPQHF	TGTGCCACCAGCAGAGATTCCTCACATACAGGGTATTATAGCAATCAGCCCCAGCATTTT
TRBV11-2	TRBD1	few	TRBJ2-7	CASSLQGAGEQYF	TGTGCCAGCAGCTTGCAGGGGGCTGGTGAGCAGTACTTC
TRBV4-2	.	.	TRBJ2-3	CASSQAYQGADTQYF	TGTGCCAGCAGCCAAGCCTACCAGGGAGCAGATACGCAGTATTTT
TRBV29-1	TRBD1	few	TRBJ2-7	CSVRDRVAYEQYF	TGCAGCGTTCGGGACAGGGTAGCCTACGAGCAGTACTTC
TRBV27	.	.	TRBJ2-7	CASKLGGVHYYEQYF	TGTGCCAGCAAACTAGGGGGAGTTCACTACTACGAGCAGTACTTC
TRBV7-2	TRBD1	many	TRBJ2-3	CASSSRQGTNPITDTQYF	TGTGCCAGCAGCTCCCGACAGGGGACCAACCCCATCACAGATACGCAGTATTTT
TRBV28	TRBD2	many	TRBJ2-1	CASSFGGEGYNEQFF	TGTGCCAGCAGTTTCGGGGGGGAGGGTTACAATGAGCAGTTCTTC
TRBV7-2	TRBD2	many	TRBJ2-4	CASSLSLGGSGNIQYF	TGTGCCAGCAGCTTAAGTCTCGGGGGGAGTGGAAACATTCAGTACTTC
TRBV19	TRBD2	.	TRBJ2-2	CASRKSGEGELFF	TGTGCCAGTAGGAAGAGCGGGGAAGGGGAGCTGTTTTTT
TRBV7-2	.	.	TRBJ1-3	CASSPPPLTEWDSGNTIYF	TGTGCCAGCAGCCCCCCTCCGCTGACTGAGTGGGACTCTGGAAACACCATATATTTT